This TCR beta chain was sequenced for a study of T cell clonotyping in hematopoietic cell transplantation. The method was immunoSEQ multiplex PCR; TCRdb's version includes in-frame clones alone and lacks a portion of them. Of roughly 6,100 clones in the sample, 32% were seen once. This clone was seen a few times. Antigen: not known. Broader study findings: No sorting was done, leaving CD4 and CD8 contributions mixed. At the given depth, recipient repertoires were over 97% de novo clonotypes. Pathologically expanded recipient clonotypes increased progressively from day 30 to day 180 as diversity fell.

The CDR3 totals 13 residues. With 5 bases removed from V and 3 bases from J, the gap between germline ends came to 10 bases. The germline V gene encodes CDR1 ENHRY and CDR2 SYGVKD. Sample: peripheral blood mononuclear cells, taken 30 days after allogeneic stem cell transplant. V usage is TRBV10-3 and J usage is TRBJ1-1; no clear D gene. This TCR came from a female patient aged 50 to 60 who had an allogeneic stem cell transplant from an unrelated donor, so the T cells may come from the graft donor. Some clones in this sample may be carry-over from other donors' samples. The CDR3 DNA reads TGTGCCATCAGTTTTGGGGAGGACACTGAAGCTTTCTTT. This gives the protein CAISFGEDTEAFF.